This TCR beta chain was sequenced for a study of human T cells and chemical hapten exposure. Study-level information: Sensitization was performed using 2% DPC on a 2 cm by 2 cm upper inner arm skin site. Upper back patch tests used 0.01% DPC, scored after 6 days.

TCRdb re-called the RACE reads with MiXCR, one entry per CDR3 protein. The data show about 380,000 distinct CDR3 sequences, with around 5% seen just once and approximately 2.5% held by the top ten. This sample's time point: patch test 1, 2 weeks after DPC sensitization. The sample's treatment: therapeutic diphenylcyclopropenone sensitization with weekly scalp DPC. Study outcomes and limitations: Expanded TCRs formed significantly more large CDR3 similarity clusters than controls.

This clonotype was detected ten times or more. The antigen remains undetermined. This material consisted of whole blood, taken in connection with sensitization to the hapten diphenylcyclopropenone (DPC). This clonotype originated in a woman in her forties or fifties with alopecia areata. Some clones in this sample may be carry-over from other donors' samples.

The CDR3 nucleotides are TGTGCCAGCAGCTCTCGGAGAGGAGACTATGGCTACACCTTC. It yields the protein CASSSRRGDYGYTF. The rearrangement joins TRBV7-9 to TRBJ1-2; D gene unclear. With 4 bases removed from V and 3 bases from J, the gap between germline ends came to 12 bases. The CDR3 contains 14 residues. Germline-derived CDR1 and CDR2 are SEHNR and FQNEAQ (reference sequence).